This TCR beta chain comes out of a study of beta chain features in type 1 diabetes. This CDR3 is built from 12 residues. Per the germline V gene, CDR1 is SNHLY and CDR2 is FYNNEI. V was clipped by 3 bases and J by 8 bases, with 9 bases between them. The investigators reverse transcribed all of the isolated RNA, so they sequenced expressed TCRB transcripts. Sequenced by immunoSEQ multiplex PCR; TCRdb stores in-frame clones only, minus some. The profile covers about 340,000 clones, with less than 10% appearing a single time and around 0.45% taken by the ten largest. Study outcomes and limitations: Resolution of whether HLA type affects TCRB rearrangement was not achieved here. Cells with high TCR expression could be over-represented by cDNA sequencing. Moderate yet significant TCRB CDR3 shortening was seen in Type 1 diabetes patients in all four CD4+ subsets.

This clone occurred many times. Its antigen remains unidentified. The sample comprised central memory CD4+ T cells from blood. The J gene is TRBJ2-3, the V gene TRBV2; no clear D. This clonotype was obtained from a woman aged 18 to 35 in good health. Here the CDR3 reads CASSEGQGTQYF. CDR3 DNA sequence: TGTGCCAGCAGTGAGGGCCAAGGTACGCAGTATTTT.